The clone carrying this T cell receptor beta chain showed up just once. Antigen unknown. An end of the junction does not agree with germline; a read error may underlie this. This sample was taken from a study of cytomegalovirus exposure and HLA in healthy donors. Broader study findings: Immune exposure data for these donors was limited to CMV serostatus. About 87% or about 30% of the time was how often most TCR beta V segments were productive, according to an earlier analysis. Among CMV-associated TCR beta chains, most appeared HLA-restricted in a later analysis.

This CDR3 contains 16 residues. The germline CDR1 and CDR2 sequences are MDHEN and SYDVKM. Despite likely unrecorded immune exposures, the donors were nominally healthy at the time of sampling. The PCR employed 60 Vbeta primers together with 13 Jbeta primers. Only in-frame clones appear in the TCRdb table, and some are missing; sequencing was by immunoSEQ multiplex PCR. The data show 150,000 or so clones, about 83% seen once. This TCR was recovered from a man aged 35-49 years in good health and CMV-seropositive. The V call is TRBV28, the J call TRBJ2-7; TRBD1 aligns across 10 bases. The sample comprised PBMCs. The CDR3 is CASTPRQGARTYEQYF. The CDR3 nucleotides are TGTGCCAGCACCCCCCGACAGGGGGCGCGGACCTACGAGCAGTACTTT. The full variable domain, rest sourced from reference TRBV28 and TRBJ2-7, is DVKVTQSSRYLVKRTGEKVFLECVQDMDHENMFWYRQDPGLGLRLIYFSYDVKMKEKGDIPEGYSVSREKKERFSLILESASTNQTSMYLCASTPRQGARTYEQYFGPGTRLTVT.